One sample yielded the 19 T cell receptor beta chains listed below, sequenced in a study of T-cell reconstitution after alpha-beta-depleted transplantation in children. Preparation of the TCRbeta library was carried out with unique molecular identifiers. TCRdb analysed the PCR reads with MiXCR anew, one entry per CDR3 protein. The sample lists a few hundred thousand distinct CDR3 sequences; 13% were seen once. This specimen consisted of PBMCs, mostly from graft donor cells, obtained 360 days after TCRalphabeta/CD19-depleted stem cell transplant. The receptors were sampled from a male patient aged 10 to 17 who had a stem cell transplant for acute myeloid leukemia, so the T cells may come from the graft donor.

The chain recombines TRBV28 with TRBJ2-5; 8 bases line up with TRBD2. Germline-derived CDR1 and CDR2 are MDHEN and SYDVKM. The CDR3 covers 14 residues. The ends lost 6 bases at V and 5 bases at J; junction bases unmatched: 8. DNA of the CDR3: TGTGCCAGCAGCACTACGCGGGGGGTCGAGACCCAGTACTTC. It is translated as CASSTTRGVETQYF.

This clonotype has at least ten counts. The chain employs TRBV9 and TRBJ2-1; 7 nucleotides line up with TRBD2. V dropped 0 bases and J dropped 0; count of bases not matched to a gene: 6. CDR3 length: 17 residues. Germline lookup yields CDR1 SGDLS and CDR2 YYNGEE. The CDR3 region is CASSVAAAGSSYNEQFF. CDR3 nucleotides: TGTGCCAGCAGCGTAGCGGCAGCGGGAAGCTCCTACAATGAGCAGTTCTTC.

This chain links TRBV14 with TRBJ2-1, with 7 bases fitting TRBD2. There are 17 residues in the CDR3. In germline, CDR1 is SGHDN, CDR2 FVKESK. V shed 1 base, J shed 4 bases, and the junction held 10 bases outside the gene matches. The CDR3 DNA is TGTGCCAGCAGCCAAGTGGGCGGGAGCCCTTTGTACAATGAGCAGTTCTTC. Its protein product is CASSQVGGSPLYNEQFF.

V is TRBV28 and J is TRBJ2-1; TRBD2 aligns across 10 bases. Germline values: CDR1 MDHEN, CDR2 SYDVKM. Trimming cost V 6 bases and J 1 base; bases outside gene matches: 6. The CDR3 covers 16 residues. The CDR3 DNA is TGTGCCAGCAGCCAGAGCGGGAGGGTATCCTACAATGAGCAGTTCTTC. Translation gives CASSQSGRVSYNEQFF.

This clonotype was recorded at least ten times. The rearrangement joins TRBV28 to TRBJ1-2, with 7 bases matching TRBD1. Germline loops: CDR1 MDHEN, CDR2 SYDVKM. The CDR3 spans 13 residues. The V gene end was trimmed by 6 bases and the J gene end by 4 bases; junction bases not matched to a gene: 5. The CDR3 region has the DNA TGTGCCAGCAGGCCCGGGACAGTCTATGGCTACACCTTC. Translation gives CASRPGTVYGYTF.

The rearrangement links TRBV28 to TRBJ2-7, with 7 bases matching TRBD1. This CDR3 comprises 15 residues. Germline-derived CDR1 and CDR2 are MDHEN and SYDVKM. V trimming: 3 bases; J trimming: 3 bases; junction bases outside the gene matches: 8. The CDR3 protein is CASSFQGQLVYEQYF. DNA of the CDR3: TGTGCCAGCAGTTTCCAGGGACAGCTAGTCTACGAGCAGTACTTC.

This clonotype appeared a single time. CDR3 amino acids: CASSYTGLAGPTGRDTQYF. The CDR3 region has the DNA TGTGCCAGCAGTTATACGGGACTAGCGGGACCGACTGGCCGAGATACGCAGTATTTT. This chain links TRBV28 with TRBJ2-3; 13 bases are shared with TRBD2. Trimming removed 4 bases from V and 5 bases from J; junction bases left unmatched: 15. CDR3 size: 19 residues. The germline V gene encodes CDR1 MDHEN and CDR2 SYDVKM.

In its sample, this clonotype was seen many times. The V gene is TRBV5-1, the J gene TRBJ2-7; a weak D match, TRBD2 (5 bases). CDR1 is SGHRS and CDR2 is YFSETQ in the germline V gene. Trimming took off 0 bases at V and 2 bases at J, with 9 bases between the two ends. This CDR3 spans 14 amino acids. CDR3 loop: CASSLGGLAYEQYF. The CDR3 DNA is TGCGCCAGCAGCTTGGGCGGGCTCGCCTACGAGCAGTACTTC. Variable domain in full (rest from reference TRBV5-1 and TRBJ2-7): KAGVTQTPRYLIKTRGQQVTLSCSPISGHRSVSWYQQTPGQGLQFLFEYFSETQRNKGNFPGRFSGRQFSNSRSEMNVSTLELGDSALYLCASSLGGLAYEQYFGPGTRLTVT.

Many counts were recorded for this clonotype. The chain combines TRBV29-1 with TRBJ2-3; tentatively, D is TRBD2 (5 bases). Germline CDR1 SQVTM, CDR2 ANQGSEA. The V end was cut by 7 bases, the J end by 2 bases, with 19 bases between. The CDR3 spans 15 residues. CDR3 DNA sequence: TGCAGCGCCCTCGGGGTGCTACCAGACACAGATACGCAGTATTTT. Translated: CSALGVLPDTDTQYF.

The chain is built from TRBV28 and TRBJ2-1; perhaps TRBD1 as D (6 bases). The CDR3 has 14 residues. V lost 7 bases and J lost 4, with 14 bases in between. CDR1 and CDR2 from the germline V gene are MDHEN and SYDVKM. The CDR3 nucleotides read TGTGCCAGCACCTTTGGCAGGGGTTACAATGAGCAGTTCTTC. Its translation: CASTFGRGYNEQFF.

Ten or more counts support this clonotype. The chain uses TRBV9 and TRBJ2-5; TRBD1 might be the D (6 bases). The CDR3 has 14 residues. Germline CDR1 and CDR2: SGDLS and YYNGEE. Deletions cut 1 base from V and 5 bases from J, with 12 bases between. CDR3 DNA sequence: TGTGCCAGCAGCGTATCAGGGGCAGTGGAGACCCAGTACTTC. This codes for CASSVSGAVETQYF.

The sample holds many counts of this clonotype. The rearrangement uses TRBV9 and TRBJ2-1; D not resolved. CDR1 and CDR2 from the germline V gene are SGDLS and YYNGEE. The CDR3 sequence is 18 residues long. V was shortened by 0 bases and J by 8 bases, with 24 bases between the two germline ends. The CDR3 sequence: CASSVGFPRAALRDEQFF. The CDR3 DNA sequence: TGTGCCAGCAGCGTAGGGTTCCCTCGGGCCGCCCTAAGAGATGAGCAGTTCTTC. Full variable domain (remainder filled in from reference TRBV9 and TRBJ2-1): DSGVTQTPKHLITATGQRVTLRCSPRSGDLSVYWYQQSLDQGLQFLIQYYNGEERAKGNILERFSAQQFPDLHSELNLSSLELGDSALYFCASSVGFPRAALRDEQFFGPGTRLTVL.

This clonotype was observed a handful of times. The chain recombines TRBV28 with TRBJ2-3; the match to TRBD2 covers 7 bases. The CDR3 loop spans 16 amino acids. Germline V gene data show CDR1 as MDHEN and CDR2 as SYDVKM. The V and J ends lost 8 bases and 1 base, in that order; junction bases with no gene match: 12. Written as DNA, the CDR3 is TGTGCCAGCCCGGGAAACGGGCTAGCGGGCACAGATACGCAGTATTTT. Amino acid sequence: CASPGNGLAGTDTQYF.

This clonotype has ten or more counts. In DNA form, the CDR3 reads TGTGCCAGCAGCTTAGGACCGCAGGGAAGTCAGCCCCAGCATTTT. Its translation: CASSLGPQGSQPQHF. The chain combines TRBV7-3 with TRBJ1-5, with D possibly TRBD1 on 5 matching bases. The CDR3 is made up of 15 amino acids. Germline CDR1 and CDR2: SGHTA and FQGTGA. V was trimmed by 2 bases and J by 6 bases, leaving 14 bases between them.

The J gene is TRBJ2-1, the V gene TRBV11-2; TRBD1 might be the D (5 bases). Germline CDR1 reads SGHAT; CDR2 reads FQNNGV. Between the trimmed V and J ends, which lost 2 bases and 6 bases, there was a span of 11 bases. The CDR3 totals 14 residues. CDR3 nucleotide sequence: TGTGCCAGCAGCTTAAACTACAGGACCAATGAGCAGTTCTTC. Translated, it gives CASSLNYRTNEQFF.

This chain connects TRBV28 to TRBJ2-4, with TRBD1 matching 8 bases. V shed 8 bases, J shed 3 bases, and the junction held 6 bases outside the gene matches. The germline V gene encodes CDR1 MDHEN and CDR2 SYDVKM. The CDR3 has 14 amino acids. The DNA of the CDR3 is TGTGCCAGCTACCACAGGGGGGTCAAAAACATTCAGTACTTC. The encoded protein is CASYHRGVKNIQYF.

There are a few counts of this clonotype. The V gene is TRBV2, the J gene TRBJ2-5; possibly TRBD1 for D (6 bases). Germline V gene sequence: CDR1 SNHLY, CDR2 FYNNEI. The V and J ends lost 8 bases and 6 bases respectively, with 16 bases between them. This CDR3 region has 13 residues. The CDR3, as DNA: TGTGCCAGCGTCCCACAGGGAGCGAAGACCCAGTACTTC. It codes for CASVPQGAKTQYF.

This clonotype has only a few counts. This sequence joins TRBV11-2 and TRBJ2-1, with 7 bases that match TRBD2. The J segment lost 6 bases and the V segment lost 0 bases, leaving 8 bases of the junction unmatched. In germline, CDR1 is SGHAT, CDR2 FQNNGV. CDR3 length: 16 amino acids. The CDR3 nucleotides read TGTGCCAGCAGCTTAGACGGAGCGGGGAGAACCAATGAGCAGTTCTTC. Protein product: CASSLDGAGRTNEQFF.

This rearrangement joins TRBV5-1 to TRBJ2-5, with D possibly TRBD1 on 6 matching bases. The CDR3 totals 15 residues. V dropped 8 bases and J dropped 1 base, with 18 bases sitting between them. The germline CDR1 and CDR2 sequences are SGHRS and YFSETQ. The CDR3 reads CARGPTLDSQETQYF. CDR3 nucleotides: TGCGCCAGAGGCCCCACTCTGGACAGCCAAGAGACCCAGTACTTC.